This T cell receptor beta chain was profiled in a study of T cell responses to AZD1222 COVID-19 vaccine. On this clone itself: The junction shows a germline mismatch at one end, possibly a read error.

TCRdb keeps only in-frame clones here, not all; method: immunoSEQ multiplex PCR. The table records tens of thousands of clones, roughly 90% of them present only once. CDR3 length: 14 amino acids. CDR1 is KGHSH, CDR2 LQKENI, per germline. The receptor's source is an adult in good health. The chain carries TRBV18 and TRBJ2-1; possible D gene TRBD1, 6 bases. Here the sequenced sample was peripheral blood, taken on day 0 of AZD1222 vaccination. CDR3 sequence: CASSPQGSENEQFF. The CDR3 DNA reads TGTGCCAGCTCCCCACAGGGTAGTGAGAATGAGCAGTTCTTC.